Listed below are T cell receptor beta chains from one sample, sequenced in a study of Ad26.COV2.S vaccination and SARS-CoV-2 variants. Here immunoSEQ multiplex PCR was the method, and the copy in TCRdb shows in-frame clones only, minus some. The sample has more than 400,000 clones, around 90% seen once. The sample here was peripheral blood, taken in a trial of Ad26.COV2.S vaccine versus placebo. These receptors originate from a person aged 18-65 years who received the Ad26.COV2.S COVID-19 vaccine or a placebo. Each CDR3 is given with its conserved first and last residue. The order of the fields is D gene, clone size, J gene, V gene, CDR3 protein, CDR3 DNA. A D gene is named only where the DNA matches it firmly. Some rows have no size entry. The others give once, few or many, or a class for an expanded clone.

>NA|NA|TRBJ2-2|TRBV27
CASRGSANTGELFF
TGTGCCAGCAGGGGGTCCGCGAACACCGGGGAGCTGTTTTTT
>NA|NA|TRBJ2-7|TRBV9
CASSVDPPGGTSYEQYF
TGTGCCAGCAGCGTAGATCCACCAGGCGGGACCTCCTACGAGCAGTACTTC
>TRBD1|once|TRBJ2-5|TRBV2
CASSEDRLQETQYF
TGTGCCAGCAGTGAGGACAGGCTCCAAGAGACCCAGTACTTC
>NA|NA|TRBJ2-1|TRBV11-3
CASSPGWVDEQFF
TGTGCCAGCAGCCCTGGGTGGGTGGATGAGCAGTTCTTC
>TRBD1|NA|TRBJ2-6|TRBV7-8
CATSGTGSGANVLTF
TGTGCCACCTCCGGGACAGGCTCTGGGGCCAACGTCCTGACTTTC
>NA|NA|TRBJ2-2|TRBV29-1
CSVDRDGYTGELFF
TGCAGCGTTGATAGGGACGGCTACACCGGGGAGCTGTTTTTT
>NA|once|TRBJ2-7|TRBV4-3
CASSQDRGEDYEQYF
TGCGCCAGCAGCCAAGATCGCGGGGAGGATTACGAGCAGTACTTC
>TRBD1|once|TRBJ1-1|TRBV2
CASRGTGLEAFF
TGTGCCAGCAGGGGGACAGGACTCGAGGCTTTCTTT
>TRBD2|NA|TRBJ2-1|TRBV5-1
CASHPSGTRTNEQFF
TGCGCCAGCCATCCTAGCGGGACCAGGACCAATGAGCAGTTCTTC
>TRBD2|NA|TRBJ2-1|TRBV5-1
CASSTQLAGVGQGQFF
TGCGCCAGCAGCACACAACTAGCGGGAGTGGGTCAAGGGCAGTTCTTC
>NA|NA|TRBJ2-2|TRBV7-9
CASSPQLGMGGELFF
TGTGCCAGCAGCCCCCAACTGGGGATGGGCGGGGAGCTGTTTTTT
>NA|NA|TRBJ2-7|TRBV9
CASSRETSSYEQYF
TGTGCCAGCAGCCGTGAGACCTCCAGCTACGAGCAGTACTTC
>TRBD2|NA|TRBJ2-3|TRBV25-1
CASERGSGRGIDTQYF
TGTGCCAGTGAGAGAGGAAGCGGGAGGGGGATAGATACGCAGTATTTT
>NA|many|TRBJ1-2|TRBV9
CASSTTDRGQDGYTF
TGTGCCAGCAGCACAACGGATCGGGGCCAGGATGGCTACACCTTC
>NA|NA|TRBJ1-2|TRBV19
CASTPRGQRESRDYGYTF
TGTGCCAGTACTCCAAGAGGACAGAGAGAATCCAGGGACTATGGCTACACCTTC
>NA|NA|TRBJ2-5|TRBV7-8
CASSLDDPYGRETQYF
TGTGCCAGCAGCTTAGACGACCCGTACGGGCGGGAGACCCAGTACTTC
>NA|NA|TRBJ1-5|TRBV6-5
CASSLGNQPQHF
TGTGCCAGCAGCTTGGGCAATCAGCCCCAGCATTTT
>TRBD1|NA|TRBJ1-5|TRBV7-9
CASSQQGVNQPQHF
TGTGCCAGCAGCCAACAGGGGGTCAATCAGCCCCAGCATTTT
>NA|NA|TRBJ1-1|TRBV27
CASSLEGGRARMSTEAFF
TGTGCCAGCAGTTTAGAGGGGGGGCGCGCACGAATGAGTACTGAAGCTTTCTTT
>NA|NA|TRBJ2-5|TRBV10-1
CASRTRARIRDCELETQYF
TGCGCCAGCAGGACCCGCGCTAGGATACGGGACTGTGAATTGGAGACCCAGTACTTC
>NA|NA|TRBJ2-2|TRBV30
CAWTRNRNTGELFF
TGTGCCTGGACGAGAAACCGGAACACCGGGGAGCTGTTTTTT
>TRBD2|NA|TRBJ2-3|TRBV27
CASNVATSAPDTQYF
TGTGCCAGCAACGTCGCGACTAGCGCCCCAGATACGCAGTATTTT
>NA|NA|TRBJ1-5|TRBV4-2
CASSQDRYSNQPQHF
TGTGCCAGCAGCCAAGACAGATATAGCAATCAGCCCCAGCATTTT
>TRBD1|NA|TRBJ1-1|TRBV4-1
CASSQGVGQAHDTEAFF
TGCGCCAGCAGCCAAGGAGTGGGACAGGCTCATGACACTGAAGCTTTCTTT
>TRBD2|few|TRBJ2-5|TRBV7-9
CASSPPGLAGETQYF
TGTGCCAGCAGCCCTCCGGGACTAGCGGGAGAGACCCAGTACTTC
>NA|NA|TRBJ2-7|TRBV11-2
CASSFGGYEQYF
TGTGCCAGCAGCTTTGGGGGCTACGAGCAGTACTTC
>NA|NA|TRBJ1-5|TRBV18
CASSPTGDSNQPQHF
TGTGCCAGCTCACCAACGGGAGATAGCAATCAGCCCCAGCATTTT
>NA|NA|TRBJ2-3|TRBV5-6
CASSLDGVTDTQYF
TGTGCCAGCAGCTTGGACGGGGTCACAGATACGCAGTATTTT
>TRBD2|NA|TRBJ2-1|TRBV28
CASSTGTSGYNEQFF
TGTGCCAGCAGTACCGGGACTAGCGGATACAATGAGCAGTTCTTC
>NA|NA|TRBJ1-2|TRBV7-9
CASSPSNWAANGYTF
TGTGCCAGCAGCCCTTCAAATTGGGCGGCGAATGGCTACACCTTC
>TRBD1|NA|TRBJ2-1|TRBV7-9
CASSLDRGPHNEQFF
TGTGCCAGCAGCCTGGACAGGGGACCTCACAATGAGCAGTTCTTC
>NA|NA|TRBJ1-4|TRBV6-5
CASSSRNEKLFF
TGTGCCAGCAGTTCCCGAAATGAAAAACTGTTTTTT
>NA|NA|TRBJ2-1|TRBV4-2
CASSQDPGNYNEQFF
TGTGCCAGCAGCCAAGATCCGGGCAACTACAATGAGCAGTTCTTC
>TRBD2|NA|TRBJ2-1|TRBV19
CASSIRAGGRNEQFF
TGTGCCAGTAGTATCAGGGCGGGAGGGAGGAATGAGCAGTTCTTC
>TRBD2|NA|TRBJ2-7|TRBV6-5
CASTSGRALGEQYF
TGTGCCAGCACTAGCGGGAGGGCCCTGGGCGAGCAGTACTTC
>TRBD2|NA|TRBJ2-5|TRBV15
CATSRGAGSQETQYF
TGTGCCACCAGCAGAGGAGCGGGGTCCCAAGAGACCCAGTACTTC
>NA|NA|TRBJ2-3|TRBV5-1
CASSHTSGRPSTDTQYF
TGCGCCAGCAGCCATACCTCTGGGCGCCCTAGCACAGATACGCAGTATTTT
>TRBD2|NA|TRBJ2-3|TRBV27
CASRGGSADTQYF
TGTGCCAGCAGGGGCGGGAGTGCCGATACGCAGTATTTT
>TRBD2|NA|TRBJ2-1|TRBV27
CASSFWTSGYEQFF
TGTGCCAGCAGTTTCTGGACTAGCGGTTATGAGCAGTTCTTC
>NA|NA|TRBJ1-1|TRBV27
CASSGGWRTEAFF
TGTGCCAGCAGCGGGGGCTGGCGGACTGAAGCTTTCTTT
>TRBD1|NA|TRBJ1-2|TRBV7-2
CASSQDRAERNGYTF
TGTGCCAGCAGCCAGGACAGGGCGGAAAGGAACGGCTACACCTTC
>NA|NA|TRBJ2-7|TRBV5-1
CASSSPNTGLGSYEQYF
TGCGCCAGCAGCTCCCCCAATACAGGGCTTGGCTCCTACGAGCAGTACTTC
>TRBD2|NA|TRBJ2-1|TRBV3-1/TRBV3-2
CASSPTVRSGRSHNEQFF
TGTGCCAGCAGCCCCACTGTCCGGAGCGGGAGGTCCCACAATGAGCAGTTCTTC
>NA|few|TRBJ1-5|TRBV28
CASSKGGTNQPQHF
TGTGCCAGCAGTAAAGGGGGGACGAATCAGCCCCAGCATTTT
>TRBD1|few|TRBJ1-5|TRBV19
CASRRRGRGNQPQHF
TGTGCCAGTAGAAGAAGGGGGCGCGGCAATCAGCCCCAGCATTTT
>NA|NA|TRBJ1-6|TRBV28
CASSLLSDNSPLHF
TGTGCCAGCAGTTTATTGTCAGATAATTCACCCCTCCACTTT
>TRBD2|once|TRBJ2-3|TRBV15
CATSDGTSGTDTQYF
TGTGCCACCAGCGATGGGACTAGCGGCACAGATACGCAGTATTTT
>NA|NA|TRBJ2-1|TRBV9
CASSPNTGLGGEQFF
TGTGCCAGCAGCCCAAATACAGGCCTGGGAGGCGAGCAGTTCTTC
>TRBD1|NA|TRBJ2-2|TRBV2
CASRENTGDTGELFF
TGTGCCAGCAGAGAGAACACAGGGGACACCGGGGAGCTGTTTTTT
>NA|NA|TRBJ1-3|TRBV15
CATRKNRADSGNTIYF
TGTGCCACCAGAAAAAACCGGGCCGACTCTGGAAACACCATATATTTT
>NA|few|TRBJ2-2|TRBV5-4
CASSFGSGELFF
TGTGCCAGCAGCTTTGGGTCCGGGGAGCTGTTTTTT
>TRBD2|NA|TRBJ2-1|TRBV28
CASSFWTSGHNEQFF
TGTGCCAGCAGTTTCTGGACTAGCGGCCACAATGAGCAGTTCTTC